This T cell receptor (beta chain) was recorded in a study of T cell changes during pregnancy in multiple sclerosis. Trimming took 3 bases from V and 3 from J, leaving 9 bases between them. The CDR3 loop spans 13 amino acids. Germline CDR1 is SGDLS and CDR2 is YYNGEE. This table comes from immunoSEQ multiplex PCR, and its TCRdb copy is limited to in-frame clones, with some not included. The sample records 65,000 to 85,000 clones, roughly 93% being singletons. The receptor was isolated from a female donor with multiple sclerosis, enrolled in a pregnancy study. Sequencing was performed on peripheral blood, taken in the third trimester of pregnancy. The genes are TRBV9 and TRBJ2-5, with D hard to call. In DNA form, the CDR3 reads TGTGCCAGCAGCGGGTACCGGGAAGAGACCCAGTACTTC. This encodes CASSGYREETQYF.